Listed here are 5 T cell receptor beta chains from one sample, sequenced in a study of T-cell memory formation after mild COVID-19. TCRdb itself ran the 5' RACE reads through MiXCR, one entry per CDR3 protein. This sample carries around 120,000 distinct CDR3 sequences, about a sixth of them seen once, and the ten largest clones take 14%. The sample was PBMCs or a T cell subset sorted from them (not recorded which). Receptor source: an adult woman who had mild COVID-19 (a few samples of this study predate the infection). Cell type and time point are not known.

CDR3 bases: TGCGCCAGCAGCACCAACTCCCACTACGCAGAGACCCAGTACTTC. This sequence encodes CASSTNSHYAETQYF. The chain recombines TRBV5-1 with TRBJ2-5; D is ambiguous. The V gene lost 4 bases and the J gene lost 4 bases, with 17 bases spanning the gap. The CDR3 runs 15 residues. Germline assignment: CDR1 SGHRS and CDR2 YFSETQ.

This clonotype turned up a few times. The chain couples TRBV5-1 to TRBJ2-3, with D unresolved. This CDR3 has 18 amino acids. Trimming left V 0 bases short and J 0 bases short, with 17 bases between. The V gene's germline CDR1 is SGHRS and CDR2 YFSETQ. This CDR3 reads CASSLAAALIPSTDTQYF. The CDR3, as DNA: TGCGCCAGCAGCTTGGCGGCCGCTCTAATCCCTAGCACAGATACGCAGTATTTT. The full variable domain, in which reference TRBV5-1 and TRBJ2-3 provide the parts outside the CDR3, is KAGVTQTPRYLIKTRGQQVTLSCSPISGHRSVSWYQQTPGQGLQFLFEYFSETQRNKGNFPGRFSGRQFSNSRSEMNVSTLELGDSALYLCASSLAAALIPSTDTQYFGPGTRLTVL.

The table lists this clonotype with a few counts. The J gene is TRBJ2-1, the V gene TRBV9, with D perhaps matching TRBD2 (5 bases). Germline V CDR1 and CDR2: SGDLS, YYNGEE. Trimming left V 0 bases short and J 5 bases short, with 9 bases between. CDR3 length: 14 amino acids. The CDR3 DNA reads as TGTGCCAGCAGCGTAGTCTCTAGCAACAATGAGCAGTTCTTC. It is translated as CASSVVSSNNEQFF. The variable domain in full, completed from reference TRBV9 and TRBJ2-1, reads DSGVTQTPKHLITATGQRVTLRCSPRSGDLSVYWYQQSLDQGLQFLIQYYNGEERAKGNILERFSAQQFPDLHSELNLSSLELGDSALYFCASSVVSSNNEQFFGPGTRLTVL.

The rearrangement joins TRBV6-6 to TRBJ1-4; D possibly corresponds to TRBD1 (5 bases). CDR3 size: 15 residues. CDR1 is MNHNY and CDR2 is SVGAGI in the germline V gene (reference sequence). The ends were cut back, 6 bases at V and 4 bases at J, with 15 bases in the middle. The CDR3: CASRPGRQNNEKLFF. The CDR3 DNA reads TGTGCCAGCAGGCCAGGGCGTCAGAATAATGAAAAACTGTTTTTT.

This clonotype was seen more than once but under ten times. The rearrangement links TRBV7-2 to TRBJ2-7; possibly TRBD2 for D (5 bases). Germline lookup yields CDR1 SGHTA and CDR2 FQGNSA. Trimming pared 2 bases from V and 6 bases from J, leaving 14 bases between. The CDR3 totals 14 residues. The chain's CDR3 is CASSLHGGSGEQYF. The CDR3 DNA reads TGTGCCAGCAGCTTACACGGCGGGTCCGGCGAGCAGTACTTC.